Detailed here is one TCR beta chain. Its target is not known. This sample is part of a study of blood T cells in healthy people across ages. Overall study results and limits: Any conclusive comparison of naive versus antigen-experienced cells was prevented by using unsorted PBMCs.

From germline, CDR1 is SQVTM and CDR2 ANQGSEA. The CDR3 has 12 amino acids. A second PCR of roughly 7 to 11 cycles used a sample-barcoded 5' primer and a J-beta primer mix. Via MiXCR, TCRdb re-called the 5' RACE reads, giving one row per CDR3 protein. In the table there are roughly 500,000 distinct CDR3 sequences, 24% of which are singletons. The same specimen was also included in a second study, on T cells of mothers and their children.

The TCR was taken from a boy aged 10-17 years in good health. The sample consisted of blood. This chain joins TRBV29-1 and TRBJ2-1, with a possible D match to TRBD1 (6 bases). The tail of the sequence fits TRBJ2-5 better, so the J call may be wrong. CDR3 sequence reads: CSVARTEETQYF. The CDR3 bases are TGCAGCGTTGCCCGGACAGAAGAGACCCAGTACTTC.